This T cell receptor beta chain came from a study of human thymus T cells. As regards this clone: Its antigen is still unknown.

CDR1 and CDR2 from the germline V gene are SGDLS and YYNGEE. The CDR3 is 16 residues long. With 4 bases removed from V and 4 bases from J, the gap between germline ends came to 17 bases. Generated by immunoSEQ multiplex PCR, the TCRdb table keeps only in-frame clones and is missing some. The repertoire holds tens of thousands of clones, with roughly 94% as singletons. Points from the study as a whole: Thymic repertoires from unrelated individuals overlapped highly, related research reported. Across thymic and blood repertoires, the usage of V and J genes appeared to be biased.

The thymus was resected at corrective cardiac surgery. The sample donors, healthy Finnish infants, were having corrective surgery for congenital heart defects. Sample: thymus tissue. This clonotype was obtained from a girl younger than two with a congenital heart defect but otherwise immunologically healthy. The chain uses TRBV9 and TRBJ2-2; D call uncertain. Here the CDR3 DNA reads TGTGCCAGCAGCTCCCAAAGATTCGGTTTCACCGGGGAGCTGTTTTTT. It is translated as CASSSQRFGFTGELFF.